This T cell receptor (beta chain) was recovered during a study of blood T cells in healthy people across ages. This clonotype was found a few times. The antigen is not known. Points from the study as a whole: Per million T cells, the diversity of TCR beta decreased roughly linearly as age advanced.

A second PCR of roughly 6 to 12 cycles used a sample-barcoded 5' primer and a J-beta primer mix. Via MiXCR, TCRdb re-called the 5' RACE reads, giving one row per CDR3 protein. The sample yields 800,000 to 950,000 distinct CDR3 sequences, approximately 32% seen once. The sample was also linked to a second study, of T cells of mothers and their children.

The sequence derives from a woman between 40 and 50 years old in good health. Input material: blood.

The CDR3 bases are TGTGCCAGCAGCTTATCCGGGACAGGGGAATTTGAGACCCAGTACTTC. Translation: CASSLSGTGEFETQYF. V is TRBV7-8 and J is TRBJ2-5; 10 nucleotides match TRBD1. The CDR3 is 16 amino acids. The V and J ends lost 2 bases and 5 bases, in that order; junction bases with no gene match: 8. In germline, CDR1 is SGHVS, CDR2 FQNEAQ. Combining the CDR3 with reference TRBV7-8 and TRBJ2-5 gives the whole variable domain GAGVSQSPRYKVAKRGQDVALRCDPISGHVSLFWYQQALGQGPEFLTYFQNEAQLDKSGLPSDRFFAERPEGSVSTLKIQRTQQEDSAVYLCASSLSGTGEFETQYFGPGTRLLVL.